This T cell receptor beta chain comes out of a study of vaccination and CD4 T cells after COVID-19. Treatment given: approximately nine-day PBMC culture with coronavirus spike peptide pools or control peptides (ViraFEST assay). The germline V gene encodes CDR1 MNHNS and CDR2 SASEGT. The J segment lost 7 bases and the V segment lost 4 bases, leaving 8 bases of the junction unmatched. CDR3 length: 15 amino acids. Cultured CD4+ T-cell DNA underwent Oncomine TCR Beta short-read sequencing. From cultured CD4+ T cells, genomic DNA was extracted. MiXCR, run by TCRdb on the PCR reads, gives a single entry per CDR3 protein. The sample shows approximately 10,000 distinct CDR3 sequences, roughly 24% of them seen only once. There are a few counts of this clonotype. The antigen is undetermined.

This sequence originates from a human donor with COVID-19. Sequencing used cultured CD4+ T cells from blood. This chain uses TRBV6-1 with TRBJ2-2; TRBD2 matches 8 bases. The CDR3 spells CASSVTGGVNGELFF. The CDR3 coding sequence is TGTGCCAGCAGTGTTACCGGGGGGGTGAACGGGGAGCTGTTTTTT.